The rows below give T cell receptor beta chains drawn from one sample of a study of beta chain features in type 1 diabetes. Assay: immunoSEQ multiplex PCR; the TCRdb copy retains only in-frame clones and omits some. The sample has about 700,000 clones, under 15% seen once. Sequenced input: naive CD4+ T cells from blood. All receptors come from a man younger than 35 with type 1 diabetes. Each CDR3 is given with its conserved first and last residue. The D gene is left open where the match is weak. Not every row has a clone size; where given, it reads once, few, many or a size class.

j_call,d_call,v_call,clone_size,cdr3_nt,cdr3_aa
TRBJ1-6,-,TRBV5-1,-,TGCGCCAGCAGCTTGGAAGGGGAAGCTAATTCACCCCTCCACTTT,CASSLEGEANSPLHF
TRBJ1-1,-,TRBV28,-,TGTGCCAGCAGTACGCCTCTGGGGGGACCCATGAACACTGAAGCTTTCTTT,CASSTPLGGPMNTEAFF
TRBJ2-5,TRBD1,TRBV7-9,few,TGTGCCAGCAGCTTAGCGGGACAGGGGAAAGGAGAGACCCAGTACTTC,CASSLAGQGKGETQYF
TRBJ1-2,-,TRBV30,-,TGTGCCTGGGAGATAGGTGGGGGTGGCTACACCTTC,CAWEIGGGGYTF
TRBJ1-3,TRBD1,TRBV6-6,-,TGTGCCAGCAGCAGGGACAGCCACTCTGGAAACACCATATATTTT,CASSRDSHSGNTIYF
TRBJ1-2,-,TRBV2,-,TGTGCCAGCACGAAAGCAGCCTATGGCTACACCTTC,CASTKAAYGYTF
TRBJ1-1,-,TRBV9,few,TGTGCCAGCAGCGTAGTAGGGCAGGGGAGCACTGAAGCTTTCTTT,CASSVVGQGSTEAFF
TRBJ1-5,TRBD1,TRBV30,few,TGTGCCTGGGGCGGGACAGGTAATCAGCCCCAGCATTTT,CAWGGTGNQPQHF
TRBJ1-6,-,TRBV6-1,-,TGTGCCAGCATGGGGAATTCACCCCTCCACTTT,CASMGNSPLHF
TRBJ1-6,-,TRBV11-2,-,TGTGCCAGCAGCTACCCGGGTCTACCCCTCCACTTT,CASSYPGLPLHF
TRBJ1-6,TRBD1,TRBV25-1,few,TGTGCCAGCAAGGGGGCCGATTCACCCCTCCACTTT,CASKGADSPLHF
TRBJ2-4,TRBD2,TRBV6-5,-,TGTGCCAGCAGTTACTCTCCGGGGGGAGGGAACATTCAGTACTTC,CASSYSPGGGNIQYF
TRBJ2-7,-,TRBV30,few,TGTGCCTGGAGTGGGGACCCCGGCCCCTACGAGCAGTACTTC,CAWSGDPGPYEQYF
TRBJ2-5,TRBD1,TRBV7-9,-,TGTGCCAGCAGCTTAGTCGGTGGGACAGGGGACTACCAAGAGACCCAGTACTTC,CASSLVGGTGDYQETQYF
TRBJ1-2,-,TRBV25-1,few,TGTGCCAGCAGTGAAGTCAACCAGGATGGCTACACCTTC,CASSEVNQDGYTF
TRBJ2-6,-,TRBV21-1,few,TGTGCCAGCAGCACCGGACCCCGGAGTGGGGCCAACGTCCTGACTTTC,CASSTGPRSGANVLTF
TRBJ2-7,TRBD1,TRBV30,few,TGTGCCTGGAGTAGAGGGGGCCTCATCTACGAGCAGTACTTC,CAWSRGGLIYEQYF
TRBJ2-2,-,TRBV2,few,TGTGCCAGCAGTGTCGCAGTCAGGTTGTCCGGGGAGCTGTTTTTT,CASSVAVRLSGELFF
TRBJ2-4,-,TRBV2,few,TGTGCCAGCAGTGTTGGCTTACAGGGCATTCAGTACTTC,CASSVGLQGIQYF